The rows below give T cell receptor beta chains drawn from one sample of a study of OX40 agonist ivuxolimab in advanced cancers. Method: immunoSEQ multiplex PCR; TCRdb's copy keeps in-frame clones and lacks some. This sample has about 84,000 clones, with around 85% found just once. The sequenced sample was CD4+ or CD8+ T cells sorted from blood, obtained in a trial of the OX40 agonist ivuxolimab. The receptors originated from an adult with an advanced solid tumor such as melanoma, head and neck, liver or kidney cancer. CDR3s include the opening cysteine and the closing phenylalanine or tryptophan. The D gene is left open where the match is weak. Clone size appears in some rows only: once, few, many, or a class for an expanded clone.

TGCAGCGTTGAGGGCGGCACAGATACGCAGTATTTT CSVEGGTDTQYF - TRBV29-1 - TRBJ2-3
TGTGCCAGCAGCTCGACAGTGTATAATTCACCCCTCCACTTT CASSSTVYNSPLHF - TRBV7-8 - TRBJ1-6
TGCGCCAGCAGCCAAGTACAGCGGGGGGGCACAGATACGCAGTATTTT CASSQVQRGGTDTQYF TRBD2 TRBV4-1 - TRBJ2-3
TGCACCAGCAGCCAAGGGTCCGCGAGCGGGGGGGCCGAGGAGACCCAGTACTTC CTSSQGSASGGAEETQYF - TRBV1 - TRBJ2-5
TGTGCCAGCAGTCAAAGAGGACAGCCGGGAGACATTCAGTACTTC CASSQRGQPGDIQYF - TRBV6-1 - TRBJ2-4
TGTGCCAGCAGTTTAACAGGGGGCTTTCAGCCCCAGCATTTT CASSLTGGFQPQHF TRBD1 TRBV28 - TRBJ1-5
TGTGCTAGCAGCGCCAGTCCCATCCAGAGTGGAAACACCATATATTTT CASSASPIQSGNTIYF - TRBV7-7 - TRBJ1-3
TGTGCCAGTGGGCCCCTTGTTCATGAAAAACTGTTTTTT CASGPLVHEKLFF - TRBV7-9 - TRBJ1-4
TGTGCCAGCAGCCCACCCCCCCGGACTAGCGGGGGGGCTAAAGATACGCAGTATTTT CASSPPPRTSGGAKDTQYF TRBD2 TRBV9 - TRBJ2-3
TGTGCCAGCGGGATCTTACAGGGTGTTCGGAGCTATGGCTACACCTTC CASGILQGVRSYGYTF - TRBV7-2 - TRBJ1-2
TGTGCCAGCAGAGAGGCTACGAACACCGGGGAGCTGTTTTTT CASREATNTGELFF - TRBV7-3 - TRBJ2-2
TGTGCCAGCATACCGAACTCCCCGGGGACTGAAGCTTTCTTT CASIPNSPGTEAFF - TRBV25-1 - TRBJ1-1
TGTGCCACCCCGACTAGCGGGAACACCGGGGAGCTGTTTTTT CATPTSGNTGELFF TRBD2 TRBV6-5 - TRBJ2-2
TGTGCCAGCAGCAAATCTAGCGGGCACCAATCCTACGAGCAGTACTTC CASSKSSGHQSYEQYF TRBD2 TRBV7-9 - TRBJ2-7
TGTGCCAGCAGCTACACCGGACAGGCGCTCGGGGCTTTCTTT CASSYTGQALGAFF TRBD1 TRBV11-2 - TRBJ1-1
TGTGCCAGCAGCCACGGGGGACAGGGCGTCAACGAGCAGTACTTC CASSHGGQGVNEQYF TRBD1 TRBV6-5 - TRBJ2-7
TGTGCCTGGAGTGTAATCGGCGAGCAGTACTTC CAWSVIGEQYF - TRBV30 once TRBJ2-7
TGTGTTACTTCCACGAACACCGGGGAGCTGTTTTTT CVTSTNTGELFF - TRBV27 - TRBJ2-2
TGTGCCAGCAGTGTGACAGGGAGGTATGGCTACACCTTC CASSVTGRYGYTF TRBD1 TRBV6-5 - TRBJ1-2
TGTGCCAGCAGCGGGACAGTCCAAATGAACACTGAAGCTTTCTTT CASSGTVQMNTEAFF TRBD1 TRBV6-1 few TRBJ1-1
TGTGCCAGTAGTATCGCCGGGATCACAGATACGCAGTATTTT CASSIAGITDTQYF - TRBV19 - TRBJ2-3
TGTGCCAGCAGCGTAGATCTTATGGGTTCTGGGGCCAACGTCCTGACTTTC CASSVDLMGSGANVLTF - TRBV9 - TRBJ2-6
TGTGCCAGTAGTATTTATCCAGATACGCAGTATTTT CASSIYPDTQYF - TRBV19 - TRBJ2-3
TGTGCCAGCAGTTACGGGAAGAACACTGAAGCTTTCTTT CASSYGKNTEAFF - TRBV6-6 - TRBJ1-1
TGTGCCAGCAGTGCTTACTTACAAGAGACCCAGTACTTC CASSAYLQETQYF - TRBV28 - TRBJ2-5